This T cell receptor (beta chain) is drawn from a study of cytomegalovirus exposure and HLA in healthy donors. The primer mix had 60 Vbeta and 13 Jbeta primers. The repertoire was sequenced with immunoSEQ multiplex PCR; TCRdb's copy has only in-frame clones and lacks some. Altogether about 97,000 clones are present, less than 9.5% being singletons, with the ten largest covering 4.5% to 6%. This clone has only a few counts. The CDR3 consists of 16 residues. V was pared by 0 bases and J by 0 bases, with 11 bases between. Looked up from germline, CDR1 is ENHRY and CDR2 is SYGVKD. The sequencing sample was made of PBMCs. The receptor was isolated from a man aged 50-60 years in good health and CMV-seropositive. The rearrangement joins TRBV10-3 to TRBJ1-1; D not certain. Written as DNA, the CDR3 is TGTGCCATCAGTGAGTCGACTCCGGGAATGAACACTGAAGCTTTCTTT. It yields the protein CAISESTPGMNTEAFF.